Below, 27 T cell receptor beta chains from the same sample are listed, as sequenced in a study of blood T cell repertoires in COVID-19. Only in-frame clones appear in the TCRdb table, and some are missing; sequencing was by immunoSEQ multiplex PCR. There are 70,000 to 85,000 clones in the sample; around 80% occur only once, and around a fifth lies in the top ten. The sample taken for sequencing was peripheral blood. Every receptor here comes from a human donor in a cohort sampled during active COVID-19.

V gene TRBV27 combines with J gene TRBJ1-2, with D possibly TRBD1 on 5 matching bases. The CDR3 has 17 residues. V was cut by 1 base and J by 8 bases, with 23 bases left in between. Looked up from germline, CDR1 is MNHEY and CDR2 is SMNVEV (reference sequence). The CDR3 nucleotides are TGTGCCAGCAGTTTATTCCCGCCGGCAGGGACTGTAGAAGGCTACACCTTC. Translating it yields CASSLFPPAGTVEGYTF.

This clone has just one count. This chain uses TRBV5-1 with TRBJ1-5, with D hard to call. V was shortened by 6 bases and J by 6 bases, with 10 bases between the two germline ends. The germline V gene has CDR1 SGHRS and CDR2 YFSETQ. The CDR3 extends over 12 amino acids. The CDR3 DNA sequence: TGCGCCAGCACACCCGAGGGTCAGCCCCAGCATTTT. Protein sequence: CASTPEGQPQHF.

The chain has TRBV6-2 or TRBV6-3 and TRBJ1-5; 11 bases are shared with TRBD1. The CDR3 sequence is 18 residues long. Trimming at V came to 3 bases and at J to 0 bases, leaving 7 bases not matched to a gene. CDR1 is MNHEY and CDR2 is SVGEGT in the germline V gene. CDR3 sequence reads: CASSYPGQGGLSNQPQHF. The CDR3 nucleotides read TGTGCCAGCAGTTATCCGGGACAGGGGGGCCTTAGCAATCAGCCCCAGCATTTT.

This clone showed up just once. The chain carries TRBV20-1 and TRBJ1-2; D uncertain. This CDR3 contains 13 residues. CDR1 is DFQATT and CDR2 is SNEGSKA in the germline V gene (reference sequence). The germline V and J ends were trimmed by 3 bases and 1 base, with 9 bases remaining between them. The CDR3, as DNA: TGCAGTGCTAGTGAATTAGTTAACTATGGCTACACCTTC. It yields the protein CSASELVNYGYTF.

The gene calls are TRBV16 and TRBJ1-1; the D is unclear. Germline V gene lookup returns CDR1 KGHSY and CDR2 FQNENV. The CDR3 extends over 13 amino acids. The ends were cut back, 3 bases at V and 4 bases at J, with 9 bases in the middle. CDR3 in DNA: TGTGCCAGCAGCCATTCCCGGAGCACTGAAGCTTTCTTT. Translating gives CASSHSRSTEAFF.

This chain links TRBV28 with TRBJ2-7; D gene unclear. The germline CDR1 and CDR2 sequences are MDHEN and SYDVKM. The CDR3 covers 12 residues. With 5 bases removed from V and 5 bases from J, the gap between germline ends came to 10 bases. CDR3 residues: CASSLPTNEQYF. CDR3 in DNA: TGTGCCAGCAGTCTGCCTACGAACGAGCAGTACTTC.

CDR3 protein: CASSFNRDSPLHF. CDR3 nucleotides: TGTGCCAGCAGCTTTAATCGGGATTCACCCCTCCACTTT. The chain couples TRBV5-6 to TRBJ1-6; no reliable D call. Germline loops: CDR1 SGHDT, CDR2 YYEEEE. The CDR3 is 13 amino acids. Trimming cost V 2 bases and J 8 bases, with 8 bases left between them.

CDR3 nucleotide sequence: TGTGCCAGTTGGGGGGATCGGCGGCAGCCCCAGCATTTT. Protein: CASWGDRRQPQHF. The gene calls are TRBV19 and TRBJ1-5, with D possibly matching TRBD1 (5 bases). Per the germline V gene, CDR1 is LNHDA and CDR2 is SQIVND (reference sequence). The CDR3 is 13 residues long. V lost 8 bases and J lost 7, with 15 bases in between.

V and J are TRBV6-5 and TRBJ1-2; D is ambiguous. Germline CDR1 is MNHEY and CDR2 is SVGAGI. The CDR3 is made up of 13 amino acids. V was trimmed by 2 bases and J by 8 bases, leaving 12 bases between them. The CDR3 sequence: CASSYGPGMGYTF. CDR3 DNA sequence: TGTGCCAGCAGTTACGGTCCGGGTATGGGCTACACCTTC.

The CDR3 is CASSGLAGATTGEQYF. The CDR3 nucleotides are TGTGCCAGCAGCGGACTAGCGGGGGCCACGACGGGAGAGCAGTACTTC. This rearrangement joins TRBV7-9 to TRBJ2-7, with 13 bases that match TRBD2. Trimming removed 5 bases from V and 7 bases from J; junction bases left unmatched: 11. The CDR3 is 16 residues long. Germline V gives CDR1 SEHNR, CDR2 FQNEAQ (reference sequence).

CDR3 protein: CASSLSSGVNQPQHF. In nucleotides, the CDR3 is TGTGCCAGCAGTTTATCGTCAGGGGTGAATCAGCCCCAGCATTTT. The chain couples TRBV27 to TRBJ1-5; possible D gene TRBD1, 6 bases. The CDR3 length is 15 residues. Trimming stripped 0 bases from V and 4 bases from J, with 10 bases between. Germline lookup yields CDR1 MNHEY and CDR2 SMNVEV (reference sequence).

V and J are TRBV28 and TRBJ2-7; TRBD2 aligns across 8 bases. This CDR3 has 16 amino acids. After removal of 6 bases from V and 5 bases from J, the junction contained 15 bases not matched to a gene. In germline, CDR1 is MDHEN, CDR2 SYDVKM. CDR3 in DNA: TGTGCCAGCAGCCCGTCCCCCGGGGGGGGGATCCACGAGCAGTACTTC. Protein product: CASSPSPGGGIHEQYF.

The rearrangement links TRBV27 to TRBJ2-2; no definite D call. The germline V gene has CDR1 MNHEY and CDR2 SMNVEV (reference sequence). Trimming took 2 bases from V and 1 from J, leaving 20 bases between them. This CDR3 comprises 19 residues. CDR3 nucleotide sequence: TGTGCCAGCAGTTTACTTGCAGGTGGTCCCTTACTGAACACCGGGGAGCTGTTTTTT. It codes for CASSLLAGGPLLNTGELFF.

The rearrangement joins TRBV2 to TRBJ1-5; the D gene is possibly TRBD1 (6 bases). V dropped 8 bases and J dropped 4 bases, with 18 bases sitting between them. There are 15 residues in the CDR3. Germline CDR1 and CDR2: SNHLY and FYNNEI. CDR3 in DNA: TGTGCCAGCGCTAAGGACAGTAGAACGAATCAGCCCCAGCATTTT. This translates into CASAKDSRTNQPQHF. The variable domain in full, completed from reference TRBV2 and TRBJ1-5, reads EPEVTQTPSHQVTQMGQEVILRCVPISNHLYFYWYRQILGQKVEFLVSFYNNEISEKSEIFDDQFSVERPDGSNFTLKIRSTKLEDSAMYFCASAKDSRTNQPQHFGDGTRLSIL.

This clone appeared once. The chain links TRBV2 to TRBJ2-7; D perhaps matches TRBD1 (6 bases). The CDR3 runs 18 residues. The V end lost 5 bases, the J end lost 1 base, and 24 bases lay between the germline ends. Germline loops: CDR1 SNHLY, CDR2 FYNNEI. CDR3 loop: CASSPRQGPRGPSYEQYF. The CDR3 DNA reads TGTGCCAGCAGTCCACGCCAAGGGCCCAGGGGCCCTTCCTACGAGCAGTACTTC.

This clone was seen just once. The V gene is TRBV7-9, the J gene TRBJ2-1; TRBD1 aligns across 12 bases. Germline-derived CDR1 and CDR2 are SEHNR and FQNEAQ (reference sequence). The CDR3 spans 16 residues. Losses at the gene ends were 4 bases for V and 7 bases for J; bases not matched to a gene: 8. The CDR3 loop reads CASSSPGQGARNEQFF. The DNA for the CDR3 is TGTGCCAGCAGCTCACCGGGACAGGGGGCTCGGAATGAGCAGTTCTTC.

DNA for the CDR3: TGCGCCAGCAGCTACGGACAGCCGGGGACTGAAGCTTTCTTT. Its translation is CASSYGQPGTEAFF. The chain couples TRBV5-1 to TRBJ1-1, with D possibly matching TRBD1 (6 bases). Germline V CDR1 and CDR2: SGHRS, YFSETQ. The V end was cut by 3 bases, the J end by 5 bases, with 14 bases between. This CDR3 comprises 14 residues.

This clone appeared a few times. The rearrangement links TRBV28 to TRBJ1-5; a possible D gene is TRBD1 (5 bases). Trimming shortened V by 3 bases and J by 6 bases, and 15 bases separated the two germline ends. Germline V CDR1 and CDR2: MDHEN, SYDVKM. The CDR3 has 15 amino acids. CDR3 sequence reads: CASSFSGGKGQPQHF. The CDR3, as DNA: TGTGCCAGCAGTTTTTCCGGGGGAAAGGGTCAGCCCCAGCATTTT.

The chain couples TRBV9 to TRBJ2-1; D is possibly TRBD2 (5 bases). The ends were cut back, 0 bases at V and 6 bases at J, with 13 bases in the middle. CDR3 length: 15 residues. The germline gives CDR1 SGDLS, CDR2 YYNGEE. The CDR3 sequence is CASSVGDGVPNEQFF. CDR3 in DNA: TGTGCCAGCAGCGTAGGTGACGGGGTTCCCAATGAGCAGTTCTTC. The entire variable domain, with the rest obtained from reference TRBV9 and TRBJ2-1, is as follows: DSGVTQTPKHLITATGQRVTLRCSPRSGDLSVYWYQQSLDQGLQFLIQYYNGEERAKGNILERFSAQQFPDLHSELNLSSLELGDSALYFCASSVGDGVPNEQFFGPGTRLTVL.

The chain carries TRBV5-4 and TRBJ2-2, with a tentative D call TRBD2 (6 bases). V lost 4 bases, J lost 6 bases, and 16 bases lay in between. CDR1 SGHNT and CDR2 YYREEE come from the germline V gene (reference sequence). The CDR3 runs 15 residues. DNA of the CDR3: TGTGCCAGCAGCCCTAATCTTGGAGGGTCCGGGGAGCTGTTTTTT. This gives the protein CASSPNLGGSGELFF.

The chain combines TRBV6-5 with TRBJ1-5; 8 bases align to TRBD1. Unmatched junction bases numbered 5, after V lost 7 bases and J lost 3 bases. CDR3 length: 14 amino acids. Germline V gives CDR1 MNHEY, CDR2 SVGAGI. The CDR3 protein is CASIRGRINQPQHF. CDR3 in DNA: TGTGCCAGCATCAGGGGGCGAATCAATCAGCCCCAGCATTTT.

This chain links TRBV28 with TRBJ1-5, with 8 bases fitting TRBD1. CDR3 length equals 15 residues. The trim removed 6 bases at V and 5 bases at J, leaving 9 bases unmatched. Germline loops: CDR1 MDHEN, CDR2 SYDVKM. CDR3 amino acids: CASSLRGLPYQPQHF. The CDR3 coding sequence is TGTGCCAGCAGCCTCAGGGGGCTCCCCTATCAGCCCCAGCATTTT.

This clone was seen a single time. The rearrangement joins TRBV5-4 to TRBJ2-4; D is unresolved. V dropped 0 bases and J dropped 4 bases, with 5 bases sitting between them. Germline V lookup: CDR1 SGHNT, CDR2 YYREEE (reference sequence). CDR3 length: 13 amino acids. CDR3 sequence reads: CASSLDRKNIQYF. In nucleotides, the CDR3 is TGTGCCAGCAGCTTGGACAGAAAAAACATTCAGTACTTC.

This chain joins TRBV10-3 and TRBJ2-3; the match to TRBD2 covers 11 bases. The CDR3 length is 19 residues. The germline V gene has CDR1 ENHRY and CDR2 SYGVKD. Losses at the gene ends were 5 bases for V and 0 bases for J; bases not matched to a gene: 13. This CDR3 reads CAISHPVIAGGPSTDTQYF. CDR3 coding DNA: TGTGCCATCAGTCACCCCGTGATAGCGGGGGGGCCTAGCACAGATACGCAGTATTTT.

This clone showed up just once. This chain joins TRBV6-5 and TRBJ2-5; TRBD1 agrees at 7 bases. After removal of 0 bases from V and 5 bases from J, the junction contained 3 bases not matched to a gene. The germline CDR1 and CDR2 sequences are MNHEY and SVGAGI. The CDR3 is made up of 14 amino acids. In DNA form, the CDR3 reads TGTGCCAGCAGTTACTCGATGGGACAGGAGACCCAGTACTTC. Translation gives CASSYSMGQETQYF.

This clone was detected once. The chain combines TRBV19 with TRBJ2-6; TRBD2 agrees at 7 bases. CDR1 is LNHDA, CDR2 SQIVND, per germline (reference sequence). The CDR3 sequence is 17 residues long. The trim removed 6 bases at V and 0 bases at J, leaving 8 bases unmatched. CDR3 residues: CASSLGGTSSGANVLTF. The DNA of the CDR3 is TGTGCCAGTAGCCTGGGGGGGACCAGCTCTGGGGCCAACGTCCTGACTTTC.

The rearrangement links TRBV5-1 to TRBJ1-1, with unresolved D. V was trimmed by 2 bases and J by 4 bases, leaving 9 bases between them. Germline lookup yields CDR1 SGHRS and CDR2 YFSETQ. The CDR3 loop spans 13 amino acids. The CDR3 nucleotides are TGCGCCAGCAGCTTCGGGTTTTCCACTGAAGCTTTCTTT. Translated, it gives CASSFGFSTEAFF.